This TCR beta chain was recorded in a study of neurological immune-mediated disorders. Study-wide findings and caveats: HTLV-1-associated myelopathy had the most TCR clonal expansion, while multiple sclerosis had the least, a level that fell below healthy controls.

This clonotype was found many times. The target antigen is unknown. Germline V gene sequence: CDR1 SGHRS, CDR2 YFSETQ. CDR3 length equals 14 residues. The junction had 7 bases not matched to a gene; V was cut back by 4 bases and J by 6 bases. A 10-nucleotide random UMI tagged transcripts in template-switch 5'RACE cDNA synthesis. TCRdb re-analysed the 5' RACE reads in MiXCR, keeping a single row per CDR3 protein. The table has about 50,000 distinct CDR3 sequences, about 9.3% seen once. This sequence was found in a man aged 65 to 79 with HTLV-1-associated myelopathy (HAM/TSP). The material sequenced was PBMCs. The J gene is TRBJ2-7, the V gene TRBV5-1; 10 bases map to TRBD1. This CDR3 is CASSTDRGKAEQYF. The CDR3 DNA follows: TGCGCCAGCAGCACGGACAGGGGGAAGGCCGAGCAGTACTTC.